This T cell receptor beta chain was sequenced during a study of blood T cell repertoires in COVID-19. The repertoire was sequenced with immunoSEQ multiplex PCR; TCRdb's copy has only in-frame clones and lacks some. Of some 270,000 clones listed, around 90% are singletons. Living in about two dozen US areas, the participants were between roughly 18 and 90 years of age. The study assigned cohorts using participant-reported clinical history. This receptor was obtained from a woman aged 40 to 50 who had recovered from COVID-19. Specimen: PBMCs or T cells enriched from blood (not recorded which).

Written as DNA, the CDR3 is TGCGCCAGCAGCCTTCAACAGGGTATGAACACTGAAGCTTTCTTT. Residues: CASSLQQGMNTEAFF. The gene calls are TRBV4-1 and TRBJ1-1, with D possibly TRBD1 on 6 matching bases. CDR3 length equals 15 residues. The V end lost 4 bases, the J end lost 0 bases, and 12 bases lay between the germline ends. Germline V gives CDR1 MGHRA, CDR2 YSYEKL.